This T cell receptor beta chain was profiled in a study of CD8+ T cells in alopecia areata. A panel of CD4, CD8alpha, NKG2D, NKG2ACE and other markers served to sort pooled cutaneous lymph node cells. As to this clone: Its matching antigen is unknown. Germline and genes here are mouse. The sequence runs out 4 residues before the end of the CDR3; the remainder is reconstructed from the germline J gene.

Study-level points and caveats: Lesional scalp, notably in alopecia totalis/universalis, had clonality above that of normal scalp.

Extracted RNA was reverse transcribed, and the resulting cDNA served as sequencing template. Generated by immunoSEQ multiplex PCR, the TCRdb table keeps only in-frame clones and is missing some. The sample shows approximately 280,000 clones, none of them appearing just once. The V gene's germline CDR1 is FNHDT and CDR2 SITEND (reference sequence). V was pared by 5 bases and J by 2 bases, with 4 bases of the junction left unmatched. CDR3 size: 14 residues. Sequenced: CD4+ T cells sorted from a lymph node. This TCR was recovered from a C3H/HeJ mouse with alopecia areata. MHC haplotype: H2-k. This chain connects TRBV19 to TRBJ2-1; 7 bases agree with TRBD1. The chain's CDR3 is CASSLTGYYAEQFF. The DNA read from the CDR3 is TGTGCCAGCAGCCTGACAGGGTACTATGCT.